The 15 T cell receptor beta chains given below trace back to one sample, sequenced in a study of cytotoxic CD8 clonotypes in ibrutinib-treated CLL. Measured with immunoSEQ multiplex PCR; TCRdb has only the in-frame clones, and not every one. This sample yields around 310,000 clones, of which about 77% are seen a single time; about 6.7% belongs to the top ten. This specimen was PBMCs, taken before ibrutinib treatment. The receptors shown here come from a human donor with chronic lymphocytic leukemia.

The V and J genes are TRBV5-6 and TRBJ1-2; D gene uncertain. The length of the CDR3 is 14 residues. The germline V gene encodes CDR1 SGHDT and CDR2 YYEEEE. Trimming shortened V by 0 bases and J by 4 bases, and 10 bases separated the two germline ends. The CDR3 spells CASSLDVGAYGYTF. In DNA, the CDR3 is TGTGCCAGCAGCTTGGACGTAGGAGCCTATGGCTACACCTTC. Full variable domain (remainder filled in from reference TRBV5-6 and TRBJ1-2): DAGVTQSPTHLIKTRGQQVTLRCSPKSGHDTVSWYQQALGQGPQFIFQYYEEEERQRGNFPDRFSGHQFPNYSSELNVNALLLGDSALYLCASSLDVGAYGYTFGSGTRLTVV.

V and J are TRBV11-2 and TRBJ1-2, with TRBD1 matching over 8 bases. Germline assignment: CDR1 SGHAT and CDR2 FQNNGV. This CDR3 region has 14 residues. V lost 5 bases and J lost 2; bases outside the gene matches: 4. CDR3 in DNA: TGTGCCAGCAGCACGGACAGGGCGAACTATGGCTACACCTTC. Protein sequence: CASSTDRANYGYTF.

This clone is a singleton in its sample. The CDR3 reads CASSTLYLASADEQYF. DNA for the CDR3: TGTGCCAGTAGTACCCTCTACCTAGCTTCTGCGGACGAGCAGTACTTC. This rearrangement joins TRBV19 to TRBJ2-7, with a weak D call TRBD2 (5 bases). Deletions cut 4 bases from V and 5 bases from J, with 21 bases between. CDR1 is LNHDA and CDR2 is SQIVND in the germline V gene (reference sequence). This CDR3 region has 16 residues.

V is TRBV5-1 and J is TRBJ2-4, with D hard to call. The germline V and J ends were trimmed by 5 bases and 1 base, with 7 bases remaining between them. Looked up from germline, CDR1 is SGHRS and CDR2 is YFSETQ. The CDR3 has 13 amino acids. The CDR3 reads CASSMGAKNIQYF. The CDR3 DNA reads TGCGCCAGCAGTATGGGGGCCAAAAACATTCAGTACTTC.

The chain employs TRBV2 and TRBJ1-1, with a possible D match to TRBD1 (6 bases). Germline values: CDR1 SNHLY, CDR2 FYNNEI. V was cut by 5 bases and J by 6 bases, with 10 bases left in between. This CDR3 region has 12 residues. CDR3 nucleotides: TGTGCCAGCAGTTACAGGGTTGCTGAAGCTTTCTTT. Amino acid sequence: CASSYRVAEAFF.

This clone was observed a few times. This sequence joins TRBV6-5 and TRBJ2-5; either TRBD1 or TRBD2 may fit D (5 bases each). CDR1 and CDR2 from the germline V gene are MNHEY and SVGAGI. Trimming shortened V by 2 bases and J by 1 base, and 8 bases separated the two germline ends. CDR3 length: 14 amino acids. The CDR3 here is CASSYGGSQETQYF. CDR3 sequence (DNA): TGTGCCAGCAGTTACGGGGGTTCCCAAGAGACCCAGTACTTC.

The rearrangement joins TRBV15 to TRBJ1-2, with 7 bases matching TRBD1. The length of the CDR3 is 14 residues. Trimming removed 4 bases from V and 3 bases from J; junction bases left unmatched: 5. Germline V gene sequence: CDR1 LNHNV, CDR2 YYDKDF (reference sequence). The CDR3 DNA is TGTGCCACCAGCACCCGACAGGGCCACTATGGCTACACCTTC. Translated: CATSTRQGHYGYTF.

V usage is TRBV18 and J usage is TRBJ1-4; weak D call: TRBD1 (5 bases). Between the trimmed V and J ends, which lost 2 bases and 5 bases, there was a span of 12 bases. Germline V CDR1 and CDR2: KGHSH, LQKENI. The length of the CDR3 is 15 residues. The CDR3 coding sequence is TGTGCCAGCTCACCAAGCAGGGAAGACAATGAAAAACTGTTTTTT. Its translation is CASSPSREDNEKLFF.

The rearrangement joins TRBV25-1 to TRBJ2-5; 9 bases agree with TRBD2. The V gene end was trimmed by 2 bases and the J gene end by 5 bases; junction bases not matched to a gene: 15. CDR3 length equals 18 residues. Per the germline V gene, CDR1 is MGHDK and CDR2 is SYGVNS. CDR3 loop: CASSEGGSGRFSYETQYF. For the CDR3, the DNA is TGTGCCAGCAGTGAAGGCGGGAGCGGGAGGTTTTCTTATGAGACCCAGTACTTC.

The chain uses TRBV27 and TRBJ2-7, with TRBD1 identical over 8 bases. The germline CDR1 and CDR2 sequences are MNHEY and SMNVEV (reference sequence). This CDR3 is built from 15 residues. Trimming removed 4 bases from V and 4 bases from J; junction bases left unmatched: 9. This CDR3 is CASSSRTGLSYEQYF. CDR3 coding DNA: TGTGCCAGCAGTTCAAGGACAGGGCTTAGTTACGAGCAGTACTTC.

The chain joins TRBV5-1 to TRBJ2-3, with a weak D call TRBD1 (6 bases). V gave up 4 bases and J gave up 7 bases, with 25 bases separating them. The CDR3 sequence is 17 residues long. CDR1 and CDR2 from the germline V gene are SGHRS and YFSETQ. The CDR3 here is CASSLTGTGFDGNTQYF. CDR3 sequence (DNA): TGCGCCAGCAGCCTCACGGGAACAGGGTTCGATGGGAATACGCAGTATTTT.

The CDR3 nucleotides are TGTGCCAGCAGCTTGTCCTGGGGTGAGCAGTTCTTC. This sequence encodes CASSLSWGEQFF. The rearrangement joins TRBV5-4 to TRBJ2-1; D remains unclear. In germline, CDR1 is SGHNT, CDR2 YYREEE (reference sequence). This CDR3 spans 12 amino acids. The V gene lost 1 base and the J gene lost 9 bases, with 8 bases spanning the gap.

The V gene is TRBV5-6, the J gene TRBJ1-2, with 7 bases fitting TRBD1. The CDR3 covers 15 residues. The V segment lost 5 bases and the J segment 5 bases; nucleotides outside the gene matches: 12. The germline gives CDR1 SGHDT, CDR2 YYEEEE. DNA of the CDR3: TGTGCCAGCAGTTTGAGGAGGGGGCTTTGGTATGGCTACACCTTC. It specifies CASSLRRGLWYGYTF. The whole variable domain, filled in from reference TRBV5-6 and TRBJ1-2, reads DAGVTQSPTHLIKTRGQQVTLRCSPKSGHDTVSWYQQALGQGPQFIFQYYEEEERQRGNFPDRFSGHQFPNYSSELNVNALLLGDSALYLCASSLRRGLWYGYTFGSGTRLTVV.

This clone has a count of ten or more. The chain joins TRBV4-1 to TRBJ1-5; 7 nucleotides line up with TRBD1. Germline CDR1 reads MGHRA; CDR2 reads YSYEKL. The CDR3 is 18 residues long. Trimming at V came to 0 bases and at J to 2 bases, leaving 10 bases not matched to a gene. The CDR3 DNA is TGCGCCAGCAGCCAAGATTCTCGACAGGGCGGGCGCAATCAGCCCCAGCATTTT. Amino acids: CASSQDSRQGGRNQPQHF.

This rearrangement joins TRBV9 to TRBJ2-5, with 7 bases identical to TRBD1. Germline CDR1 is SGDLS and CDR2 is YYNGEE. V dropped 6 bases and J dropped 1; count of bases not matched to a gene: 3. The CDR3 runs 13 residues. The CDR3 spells CASNRDSQETQYF. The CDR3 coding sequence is TGTGCCAGCAACCGGGACAGCCAAGAGACCCAGTACTTC.